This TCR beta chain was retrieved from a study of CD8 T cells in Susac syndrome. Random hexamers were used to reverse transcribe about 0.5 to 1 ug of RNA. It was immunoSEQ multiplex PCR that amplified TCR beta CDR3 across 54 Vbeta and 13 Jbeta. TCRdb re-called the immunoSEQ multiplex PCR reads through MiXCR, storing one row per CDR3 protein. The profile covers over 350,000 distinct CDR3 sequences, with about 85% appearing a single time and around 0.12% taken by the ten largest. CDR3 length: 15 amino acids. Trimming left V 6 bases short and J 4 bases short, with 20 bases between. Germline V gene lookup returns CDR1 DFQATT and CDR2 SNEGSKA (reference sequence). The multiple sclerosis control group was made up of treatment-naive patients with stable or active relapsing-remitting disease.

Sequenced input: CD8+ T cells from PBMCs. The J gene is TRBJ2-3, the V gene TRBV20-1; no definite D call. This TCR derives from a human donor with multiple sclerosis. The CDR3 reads CSATPLLAGADTQYF. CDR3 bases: TGCAGTGCCACGCCCCTTTTAGCAGGAGCAGATACGCAGTATTTT.